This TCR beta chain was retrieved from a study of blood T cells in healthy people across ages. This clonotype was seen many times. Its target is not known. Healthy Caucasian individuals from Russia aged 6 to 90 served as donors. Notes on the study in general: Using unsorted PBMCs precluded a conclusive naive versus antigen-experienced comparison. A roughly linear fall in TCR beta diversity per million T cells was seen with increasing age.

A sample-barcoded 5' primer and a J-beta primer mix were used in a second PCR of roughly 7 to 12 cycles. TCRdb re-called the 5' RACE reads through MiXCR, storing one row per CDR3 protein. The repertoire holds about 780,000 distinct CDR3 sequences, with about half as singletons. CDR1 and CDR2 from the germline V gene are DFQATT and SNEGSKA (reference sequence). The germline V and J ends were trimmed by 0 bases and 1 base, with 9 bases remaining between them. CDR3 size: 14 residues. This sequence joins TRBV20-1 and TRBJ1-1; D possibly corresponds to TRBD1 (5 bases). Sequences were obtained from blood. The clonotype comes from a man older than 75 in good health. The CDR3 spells CSARDAGRNTEAFF. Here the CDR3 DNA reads TGCAGTGCTAGAGATGCAGGGAGGAACACTGAAGCTTTCTTT.